This T cell receptor (beta chain) was profiled in a study of cytomegalovirus exposure and HLA in healthy donors. Findings and caveats of the study: Per a later analysis, 15,000 to 20,000 TCR beta sequences showed association with HLA alleles at 0.05 false discovery rate.

CDR1 is MGHRA, CDR2 YSYEKL, per germline. The CDR3 has 16 amino acids. With 4 bases removed from V and 0 bases from J, the gap between germline ends came to 12 bases. Researchers ran the PCR with 60 Vbeta and 13 Jbeta primers. Assay used: immunoSEQ multiplex PCR; TCRdb lists only in-frame clones, some missing. The repertoire has 90,000 to 150,000 clones, over 60% of them found once; the top ten carry approximately 3.5%. This clone was counted a single time. Its antigen is not identified. Sequencing input: PBMCs. The receptor comes from a woman younger than 45 in good health and CMV-seropositive. The chain couples TRBV4-1 to TRBJ2-2, with a weak D call TRBD1 (5 bases). CDR3 amino acids: CASSLRAGSNTGELFF. CDR3 nucleotide sequence: TGCGCCAGCAGCCTCAGGGCAGGCTCGAACACCGGGGAGCTGTTTTTT.